Below, 25 T cell receptor beta chains from the same sample are listed, as sequenced in a study of T cell repertoires in ileal Crohn's disease. Time point noted: inflamed ileum from the surgical specimen. This table comes from immunoSEQ multiplex PCR, and its TCRdb copy is limited to in-frame clones, with some not included. This sample has approximately 11,000 clones, with roughly 91% found just once. The sample comprised ileal tissue. These TCRs come from an adult with Crohn's disease.

This chain connects TRBV18 to TRBJ2-5; D gene unclear. Germline V gene sequence: CDR1 KGHSH, CDR2 LQKENI. This CDR3 contains 14 residues. V gave up 2 bases and J gave up 2 bases, with 9 bases separating them. This CDR3 reads CASSPTTRQETQYF. The CDR3 DNA reads TGTGCCAGCTCACCAACCACAAGACAAGAGACCCAGTACTTC.

The chain combines TRBV4-2 with TRBJ2-1; the match to TRBD2 covers 9 bases. The CDR3 is 16 amino acids. The V and J ends lost 3 bases and 6 bases, in that order; junction bases with no gene match: 9. Germline lookup yields CDR1 LGHNA and CDR2 YNFKEQ. The DNA of the CDR3 is TGTGCCAGCAGCCACCTCTTAGCGGGAGAGGGCAATGAGCAGTTCTTC. Amino acids: CASSHLLAGEGNEQFF.

The chain joins TRBV5-1 to TRBJ2-1, with 8 bases lining up with TRBD1. CDR1 is SGHRS, CDR2 YFSETQ, per germline. There are 13 residues in the CDR3. J gave up 9 bases and V 5 bases, and 7 bases lay outside the gene matches. The CDR3 loop reads CASRDSTGGEQFF. CDR3 sequence (DNA): TGCGCCAGCAGGGACTCAACAGGGGGTGAGCAGTTCTTC. The variable domain in full, completed from reference TRBV5-1 and TRBJ2-1, reads KAGVTQTPRYLIKTRGQQVTLSCSPISGHRSVSWYQQTPGQGLQFLFEYFSETQRNKGNFPGRFSGRQFSNSRSEMNVSTLELGDSALYLCASRDSTGGEQFFGPGTRLTVL.

A remark on this clone: This same CDR3 is encoded by further DNA sequences in the sample. The chain recombines TRBV7-3 with TRBJ2-2; D unresolved. This CDR3 region has 11 residues. Trimming took off 0 bases at V and 7 bases at J, with 0 bases between the two ends. In germline, CDR1 is SGHTA, CDR2 FQGTGA. Here the CDR3 reads CASSLTGELFF. In nucleotides, the CDR3 is TGTGCCAGCAGCTTAACCGGGGAGCTGTTTTTT.

This chain joins TRBV6-1 and TRBJ2-7, with TRBD1 identical over 12 bases. The CDR3 length is 14 residues. J lost 4 bases, V lost 7 bases, and 5 bases had no gene match. Germline V gene sequence: CDR1 MNHNS, CDR2 SASEGT. The DNA for the CDR3 is TGTGCCAGCATCCGGGACAGGGGGCGATACGAGCAGTACTTC. It yields the protein CASIRDRGRYEQYF.

V is TRBV7-6 and J is TRBJ1-4, with D hard to call. The CDR3 totals 16 residues. CDR1 is SGHVS, CDR2 FNYEAQ, per germline. Trimming took off 4 bases at V and 7 bases at J, with 19 bases between the two ends. CDR3 residues: CASSSYPGERGEKLFF. CDR3 coding DNA: TGTGCCAGCAGCTCGTACCCCGGGGAGAGAGGTGAAAAACTGTTTTTT.

Concerning this clone: Germline and junction disagree at one end, which may indicate a read error. The chain couples TRBV7-7 to TRBJ2-3; D is ambiguous. CDR1 is SSHAT and CDR2 is FNYEAQ in the germline V gene (reference sequence). The CDR3 runs 13 residues. The CDR3 is CASSLESTDTQYF. The CDR3 DNA reads TGTGCTAGCAGCTTAGAAAGCACAGATACGCAGTATTTT.

The V and J genes are TRBV1 and TRBJ2-5; the DNA was not used to check the table's D call, TRBD2. TRBV1 is noted as a pseudogene. The CDR3 loop spans 18 amino acids. The CDR3 loop reads CTSSQAGMRTTAQETQYF. The CDR3 DNA reads TGCACCAGCAGCCAAGCAGGGATGAGGACTACCGCACAAGAGACCCAGTACTTC.

The rearrangement uses TRBV6-1 and TRBJ2-7, with 9 bases matching TRBD2. Germline values: CDR1 MNHNS, CDR2 SASEGT. The CDR3 covers 15 residues. The ends lost 7 bases at V and 3 bases at J; junction bases unmatched: 10. The CDR3 spells CASKKGASGDYEQYV. Here the CDR3 DNA reads TGTGCCAGCAAGAAGGGGGCTAGCGGGGACTACGAGCAGTACGTC.

The gene calls are TRBV11-3 and TRBJ2-2, with D perhaps TRBD1 or TRBD2 (7 bases each). The ends were cut back, 5 bases at V and 7 bases at J, with 20 bases in the middle. Germline V gene data show CDR1 as SGHNT and CDR2 as YENEEA. The CDR3 has 16 residues. The CDR3 region has the DNA TGTGCCAGCAGCCAAGGGGGCGGGAGTTACGGCGGGGAGCTGTTTTTT. This translates into CASSQGGGSYGGELFF.

V gene TRBV7-3 combines with J gene TRBJ2-1; no definite D call. The CDR3 extends over 13 amino acids. Germline CDR1 reads SGHTA; CDR2 reads FQGTGA. V was shortened by 5 bases and J by 2 bases, with 7 bases between the two germline ends. In DNA form, the CDR3 reads TGTGCCAGCAGCGCAGCGACCTACAATGAGCAGTTCTTC. It translates to CASSAATYNEQFF.

This sequence joins TRBV7-9 and TRBJ2-2; the D gene is possibly TRBD2 (5 bases). V dropped 1 base and J dropped 7 bases, with 13 bases sitting between them. There are 15 residues in the CDR3. Germline-derived CDR1 and CDR2 are SEHNR and FQNEAQ (reference sequence). The chain's CDR3 is CASSLEPGSGGELFF. As DNA, the CDR3 is TGTGCCAGCAGCTTAGAGCCGGGGAGCGGCGGGGAGCTGTTTTTT.

This sequence joins TRBV4-1 and TRBJ2-3; the D gene could be TRBD1 or TRBD2 (5 bases each). V lost 7 bases, J lost 9 bases, and 23 bases lay in between. This CDR3 is 15 amino acids long. The germline V gene encodes CDR1 MGHRA and CDR2 YSYEKL. CDR3 nucleotide sequence: TGCGCCAGCACCCCAAGTAGGGACGGGTATACGACGCAGTATTTT. Its protein product is CASTPSRDGYTTQYF.

This chain joins TRBV11-3 and TRBJ2-5; possible D gene TRBD2, 5 bases. Germline V CDR1 and CDR2: SGHNT, YENEEA. V lost 0 bases, J lost 5 bases, and 16 bases lay in between. The CDR3 is 16 amino acids. CDR3 nucleotide sequence: TGTGCCAGCAGCTTAGAAGCGGCGATAGGAGTGGAGACCCAGTACTTC. This codes for CASSLEAAIGVETQYF. The full variable domain, with the rest looked up from reference TRBV11-3 and TRBJ2-5, is EAGVVQSPRYKIIEKKQPVAFWCNPISGHNTLYWYLQNLGQGPELLIRYENEEAVDDSQLPKDRFSAERLKGVDSTLKIQPAELGDSAVYLCASSLEAAIGVETQYFGPGTRLLVL.

The chain uses TRBV7-9 and TRBJ2-1; a possible D gene is TRBD1 (6 bases). CDR1 is SEHNR and CDR2 is FQNEAQ in the germline V gene (reference sequence). The CDR3 loop spans 14 amino acids. Trimming removed 5 bases at V and 12 bases at J, with 20 bases between. The CDR3 DNA follows: TGTGCCAGCAGCCCTAAGGGGGTTCAGTTTGGGCAGTTCTTC. It codes for CASSPKGVQFGQFF.

The chain has TRBV6-6 and TRBJ2-3; D is ambiguous. The germline CDR1 and CDR2 sequences are MNHNY and SVGAGI (reference sequence). V lost 4 bases to trimming and J lost 1 base, with 6 bases between them. The CDR3 is 13 amino acids. Here the CDR3 DNA reads TGTGCCAGCAGTTTATTGGGCACAGATACGCAGTATTTT. Residues: CASSLLGTDTQYF.

The chain employs TRBV30 and TRBJ2-1; 7 positions agree with TRBD2. V dropped 2 bases and J dropped 7; count of bases not matched to a gene: 2. The CDR3 is 12 residues long. Germline CDR1 and CDR2: GTSNPN and SVGIG (reference sequence). The CDR3, as DNA: TGTGCCTGGAGTAGGCGGGGGAATGAGCAGTTCTTC. It encodes CAWSRRGNEQFF. The full variable domain, rest sourced from reference TRBV30 and TRBJ2-1, is SQTIHQWPATLVQPVGSPLSLECTVEGTSNPNLYWYRQAAGRGLQLLFYSVGIGQISSEVPQNLSASRPQDRQFILSSKKLLLSDSGFYLCAWSRRGNEQFFGPGTRLTVL.

The J gene is TRBJ2-4, the V gene TRBV11-2; D is perhaps TRBD1 (6 bases). The CDR3 length is 14 residues. Germline V CDR1 and CDR2: SGHAT, FQNNGV. The germline V and J ends were trimmed by 1 base and 4 bases, with 8 bases remaining between them. The CDR3 DNA reads as TGTGCCAGCAGCTTAGGACAGGTGAAAAACATTCAGTACTTC. Its translation: CASSLGQVKNIQYF.

The chain employs TRBV5-1 and TRBJ2-6; D is tentatively TRBD1 or TRBD2 (5 bases each). The germline CDR1 and CDR2 sequences are SGHRS and YFSETQ. CDR3 length equals 18 residues. Trimming removed 2 bases from V and 0 bases from J, with 15 bases in between. The CDR3 loop is CASSFLTWDDSGANVLTF. For the CDR3, the DNA is TGCGCCAGCAGCTTTTTAACGTGGGACGACTCTGGGGCCAACGTCCTGACTTTC.

V gene TRBV7-8 combines with J gene TRBJ2-7; D is uncertain. The CDR3 has 13 residues. Germline V gene sequence: CDR1 SGHVS, CDR2 FQNEAQ. With 5 bases removed from V and 4 bases from J, the gap between germline ends came to 12 bases. The CDR3 nucleotides read TGTGCCAGCAGCCCCCTAACCTTATACGAGCAGTACTTC. Translating it yields CASSPLTLYEQYF.

The V call is TRBV9, the J call TRBJ1-2, with a tentative D call TRBD1 (6 bases). CDR1 is SGDLS and CDR2 is YYNGEE in the germline V gene. V lost 0 bases and J 8 bases, leaving 20 bases between the germline ends. The CDR3 consists of 16 residues. CDR3 sequence: CASSVVGSARGKGYTF. CDR3 in DNA: TGTGCCAGCAGCGTAGTGGGGAGCGCCAGGGGTAAAGGCTACACCTTC.

The V and J genes are TRBV18 and TRBJ2-7, with D possibly TRBD1 on 6 matching bases. Trimming took off 6 bases at V and 0 bases at J, with 12 bases between the two ends. Germline loops: CDR1 KGHSH, CDR2 LQKENI. This CDR3 region has 14 residues. The CDR3 nucleotides are TGTGCCAGCTCTCCAGGGGTTAGCTCCTACGAGCAGTACTTC. Its protein product is CASSPGVSSYEQYF.

This clone was counted a single time. The V call is TRBV16, the J call TRBJ1-2; D is ambiguous. CDR3 size: 14 residues. V lost 0 bases, J lost 7 bases, and 12 bases lay in between. Germline CDR1 KGHSY, CDR2 FQNENV. The chain's CDR3 is CASSQSGNISGYTF. The CDR3, as DNA: TGTGCCAGCAGCCAATCGGGTAATATAAGTGGCTACACCTTC.

As regards this clone: The sample contains more than one DNA sequence encoding this CDR3. The V gene is TRBV5-6, the J gene TRBJ2-7; D gene ambiguous. Trimming pared 2 bases from V and 2 bases from J, leaving 14 bases between. Germline V CDR1 and CDR2: SGHDT, YYEEEE. The CDR3 is 15 residues long. The CDR3 loop is CASSFRGQKAYEQYF. Written as DNA, the CDR3 is TGTGCCAGCAGCTTTAGAGGTCAGAAAGCCTACGAGCAGTACTTC.

The chain carries TRBV15 and TRBJ2-1; 8 bases fit TRBD2. The ends lost 5 bases at V and 8 bases at J; junction bases unmatched: 8. The germline gives CDR1 LNHNV, CDR2 YYDKDF (reference sequence). The CDR3 runs 14 residues. The CDR3 DNA is TGTGCCACCAGCCTTAGGGGACTAGGTTATGAGCAGTTCTTC. Encoded protein: CATSLRGLGYEQFF.